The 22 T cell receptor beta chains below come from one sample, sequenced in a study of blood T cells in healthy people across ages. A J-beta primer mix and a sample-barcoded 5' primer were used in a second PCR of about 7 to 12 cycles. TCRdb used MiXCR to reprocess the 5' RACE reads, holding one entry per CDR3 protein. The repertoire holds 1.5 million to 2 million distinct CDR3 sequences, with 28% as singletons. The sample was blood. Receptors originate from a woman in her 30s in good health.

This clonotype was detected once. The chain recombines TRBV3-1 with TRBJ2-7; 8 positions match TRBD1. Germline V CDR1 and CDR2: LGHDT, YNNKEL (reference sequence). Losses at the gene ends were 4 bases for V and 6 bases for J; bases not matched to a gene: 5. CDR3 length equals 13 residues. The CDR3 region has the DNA TGTGCCAGCAGCCGCCGGACAGGGAGCGAGCAGTACTTC. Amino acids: CASSRRTGSEQYF.

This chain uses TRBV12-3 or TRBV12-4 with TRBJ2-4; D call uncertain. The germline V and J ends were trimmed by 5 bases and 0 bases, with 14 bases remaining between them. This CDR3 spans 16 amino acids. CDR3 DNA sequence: TGTGCCAGCAGTATTACACTAAGGATAGCCAAAAACATTCAGTACTTC. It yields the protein CASSITLRIAKNIQYF.

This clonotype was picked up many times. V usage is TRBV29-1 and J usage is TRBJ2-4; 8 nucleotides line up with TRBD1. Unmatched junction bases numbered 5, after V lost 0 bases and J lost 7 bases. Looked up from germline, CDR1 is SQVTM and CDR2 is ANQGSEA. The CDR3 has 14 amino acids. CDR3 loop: CSVEDDRQGNIQYF. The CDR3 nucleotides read TGCAGCGTTGAAGATGACAGACAGGGGAACATTCAGTACTTC.

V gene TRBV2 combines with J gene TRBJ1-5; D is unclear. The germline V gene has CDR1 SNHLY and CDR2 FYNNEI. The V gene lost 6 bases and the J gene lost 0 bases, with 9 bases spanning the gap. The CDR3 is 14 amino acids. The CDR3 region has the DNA TGTGCCAGCAGATCCACGGTTAGCAATCAGCCCCAGCATTTT. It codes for CASRSTVSNQPQHF.

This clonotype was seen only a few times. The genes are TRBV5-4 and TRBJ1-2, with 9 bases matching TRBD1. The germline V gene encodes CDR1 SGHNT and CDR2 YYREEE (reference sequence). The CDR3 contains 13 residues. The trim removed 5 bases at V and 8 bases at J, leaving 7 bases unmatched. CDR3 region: CASRLTGGHGYTF. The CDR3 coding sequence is TGTGCCAGCAGACTGACAGGGGGTCACGGCTACACCTTC.

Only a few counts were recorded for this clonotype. Written as DNA, the CDR3 is TGTGCCATCTTGGGAGCAGAAAGAGGCTACACCTTC. Its translation is CAILGAERGYTF. The rearrangement joins TRBV28 to TRBJ1-2; D ambiguous. Germline CDR1 MDHEN, CDR2 SYDVKM. Trimming pared 10 bases from V and 8 bases from J, leaving 17 bases between. This CDR3 contains 12 residues.

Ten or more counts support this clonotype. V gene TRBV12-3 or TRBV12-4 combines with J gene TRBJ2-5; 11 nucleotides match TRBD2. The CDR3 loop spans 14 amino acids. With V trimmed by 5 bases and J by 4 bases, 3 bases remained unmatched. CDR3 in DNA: TGTGCCAGCAGTACTAGCGGGAGTGCAGAGACCCAGTACTTC. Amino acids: CASSTSGSAETQYF.

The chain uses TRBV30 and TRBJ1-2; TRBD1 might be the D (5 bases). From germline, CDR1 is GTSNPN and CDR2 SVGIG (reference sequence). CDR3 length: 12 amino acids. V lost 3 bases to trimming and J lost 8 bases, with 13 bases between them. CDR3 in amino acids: CAWRDNWGGYTF. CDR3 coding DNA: TGTGCCTGGAGGGACAATTGGGGCGGCTACACCTTC.

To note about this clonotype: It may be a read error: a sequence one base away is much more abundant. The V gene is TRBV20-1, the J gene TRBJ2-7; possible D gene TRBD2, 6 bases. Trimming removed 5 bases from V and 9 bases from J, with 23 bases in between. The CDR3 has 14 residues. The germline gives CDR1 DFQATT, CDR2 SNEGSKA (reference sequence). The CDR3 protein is CSADRGGEADGQYF. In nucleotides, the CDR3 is TGCAGTGCTGATCGAGGAGGGGAAGCCGACGGGCAGTACTTC.

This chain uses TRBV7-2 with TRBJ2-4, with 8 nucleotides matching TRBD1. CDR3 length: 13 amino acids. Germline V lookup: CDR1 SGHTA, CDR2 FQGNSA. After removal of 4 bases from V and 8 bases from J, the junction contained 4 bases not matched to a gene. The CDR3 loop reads CASSSLQGDIQYF. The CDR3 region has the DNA TGTGCCAGCAGCTCACTACAGGGGGACATTCAGTACTTC.

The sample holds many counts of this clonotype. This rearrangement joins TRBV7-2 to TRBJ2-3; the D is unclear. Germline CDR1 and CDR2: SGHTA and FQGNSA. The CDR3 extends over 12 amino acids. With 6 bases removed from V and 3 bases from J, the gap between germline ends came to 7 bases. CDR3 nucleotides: TGTGCCAGCAGTTCCCAAACAGATACGCAGTATTTT. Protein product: CASSSQTDTQYF. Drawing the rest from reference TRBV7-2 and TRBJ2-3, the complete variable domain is GAGVSQSPSNKVTEKGKDVELRCDPISGHTALYWYRQSLGQGLEFLIYFQGNSAPDKSGLPSDRFSAERTGGSVSTLTIQRTQQEDSAVYLCASSSQTDTQYFGPGTRLTVL.

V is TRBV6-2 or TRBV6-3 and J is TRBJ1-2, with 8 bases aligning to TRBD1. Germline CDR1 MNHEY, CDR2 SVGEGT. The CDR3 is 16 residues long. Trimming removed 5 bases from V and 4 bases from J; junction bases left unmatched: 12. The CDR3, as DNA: TGTGCCAGCAGTACACTCCGACAGGGGACCTCCTATGGCTACACCTTC. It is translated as CASSTLRQGTSYGYTF.

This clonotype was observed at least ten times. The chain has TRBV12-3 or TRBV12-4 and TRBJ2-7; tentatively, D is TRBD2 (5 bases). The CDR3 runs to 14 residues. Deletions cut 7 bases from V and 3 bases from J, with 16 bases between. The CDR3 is CASTARSEGYEQYF. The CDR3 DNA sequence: TGTGCCAGCACTGCGCGTAGCGAGGGCTACGAGCAGTACTTC.

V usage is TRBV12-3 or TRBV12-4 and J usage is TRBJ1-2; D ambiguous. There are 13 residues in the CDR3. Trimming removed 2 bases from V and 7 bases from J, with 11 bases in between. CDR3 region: CASSLSKTAGYTF. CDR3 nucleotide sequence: TGTGCCAGCAGTTTAAGTAAGACCGCTGGCTACACCTTC.

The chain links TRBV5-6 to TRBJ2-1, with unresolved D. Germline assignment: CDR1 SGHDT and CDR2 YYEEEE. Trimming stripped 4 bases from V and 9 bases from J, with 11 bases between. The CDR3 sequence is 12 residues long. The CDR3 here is CASSRVEFEQFF. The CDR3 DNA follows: TGTGCCAGCAGCCGAGTTGAGTTTGAGCAGTTCTTC. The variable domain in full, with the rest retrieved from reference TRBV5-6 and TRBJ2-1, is DAGVTQSPTHLIKTRGQQVTLRCSPKSGHDTVSWYQQALGQGPQFIFQYYEEEERQRGNFPDRFSGHQFPNYSSELNVNALLLGDSALYLCASSRVEFEQFFGPGTRLTVL.

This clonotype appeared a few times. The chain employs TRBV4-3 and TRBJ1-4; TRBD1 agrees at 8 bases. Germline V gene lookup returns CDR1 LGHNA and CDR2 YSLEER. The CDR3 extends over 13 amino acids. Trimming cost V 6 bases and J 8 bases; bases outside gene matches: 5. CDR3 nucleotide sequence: TGCGCCAGCAGTGGACAGGGCGAGGAAAAACTGTTTTTT. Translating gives CASSGQGEEKLFF.

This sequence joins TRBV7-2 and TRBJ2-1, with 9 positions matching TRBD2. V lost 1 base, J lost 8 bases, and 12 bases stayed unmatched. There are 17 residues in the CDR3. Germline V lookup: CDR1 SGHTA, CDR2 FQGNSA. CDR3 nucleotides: TGTGCCAGCAGCTTAGTTGGGCGTGGCGGGAGGGGTGATGAGCAGTTCTTC. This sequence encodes CASSLVGRGGRGDEQFF.

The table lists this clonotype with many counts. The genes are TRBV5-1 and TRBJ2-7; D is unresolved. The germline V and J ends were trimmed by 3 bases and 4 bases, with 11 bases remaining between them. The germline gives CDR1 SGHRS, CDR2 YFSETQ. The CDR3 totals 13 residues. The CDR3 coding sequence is TGCGCCAGCAGCTCCATCGACGGATACGAGCAGTACTTC. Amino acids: CASSSIDGYEQYF.

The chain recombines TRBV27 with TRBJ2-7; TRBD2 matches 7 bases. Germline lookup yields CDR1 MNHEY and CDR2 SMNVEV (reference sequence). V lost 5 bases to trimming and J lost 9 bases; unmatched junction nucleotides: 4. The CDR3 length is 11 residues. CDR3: CASSTTSVQYF. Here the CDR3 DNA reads TGTGCCAGCAGTACCACTAGCGTGCAGTACTTC.

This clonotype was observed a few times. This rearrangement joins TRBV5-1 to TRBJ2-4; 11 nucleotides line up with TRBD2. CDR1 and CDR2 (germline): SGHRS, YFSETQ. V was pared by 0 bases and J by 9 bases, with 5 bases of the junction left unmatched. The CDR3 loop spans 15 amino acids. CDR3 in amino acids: CASSLVSGGDGIQYF. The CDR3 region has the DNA TGCGCCAGCAGCTTGGTTAGCGGGGGGGACGGCATTCAGTACTTC.

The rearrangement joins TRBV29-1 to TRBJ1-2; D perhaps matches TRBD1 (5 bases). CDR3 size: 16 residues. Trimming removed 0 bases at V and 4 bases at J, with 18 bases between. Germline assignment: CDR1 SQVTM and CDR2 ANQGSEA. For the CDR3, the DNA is TGCAGCGTTGAAGATGATTCCCCGGGGGGGGGCTATGGCTACACCTTC. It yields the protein CSVEDDSPGGGYGYTF.

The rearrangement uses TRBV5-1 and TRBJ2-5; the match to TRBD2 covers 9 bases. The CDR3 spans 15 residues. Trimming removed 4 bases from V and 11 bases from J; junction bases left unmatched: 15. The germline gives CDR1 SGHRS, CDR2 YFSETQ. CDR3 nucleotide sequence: TGCGCCAGCAGCAGCGGGACTAGCAGGTCGGGTGAGCAGTACTTC. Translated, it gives CASSSGTSRSGEQYF.